What follows are 27 T cell receptor beta chains derived from one specimen sequenced in a study of OX40 agonist ivuxolimab in advanced cancers. Profiled with immunoSEQ multiplex PCR; TCRdb holds only in-frame clones, not every one. Among about 53,000 clones listed, 85% to 90% were seen once. The source was CD4+ or CD8+ T cells sorted from blood, collected in a trial of the OX40 agonist ivuxolimab. These receptor sequences come from an adult with an advanced solid tumor such as melanoma, head and neck, liver or kidney cancer.

The chain carries TRBV28 and TRBJ2-3, with D perhaps being TRBD1 or TRBD2 (6 bases each). Deletions cut 3 bases from V and 4 bases from J, with 14 bases between. This CDR3 has 15 residues. CDR1 is MDHEN and CDR2 is SYDVKM in the germline V gene. The CDR3 nucleotides are TGTGCCAGCAGTTTGGATCAGAGGGGGGCAGATACGCAGTATTTT. The encoded protein is CASSLDQRGADTQYF. Variable domain in full (rest from reference TRBV28 and TRBJ2-3): DVKVTQSSRYLVKRTGEKVFLECVQDMDHENMFWYRQDPGLGLRLIYFSYDVKMKEKGDIPEGYSVSREKKERFSLILESASTNQTSMYLCASSLDQRGADTQYFGPGTRLTVL.

The chain recombines TRBV2 with TRBJ1-5; D is unresolved. Germline V gene data show CDR1 as SNHLY and CDR2 as FYNNEI. Trimming took off 5 bases at V and 1 base at J, with 12 bases between the two ends. CDR3 size: 15 residues. Written as DNA, the CDR3 is TGTGCCAGCAGTTTGGATCTATCGAGCAATCAGCCCCAGCATTTT. Translating it yields CASSLDLSSNQPQHF.

The chain joins TRBV9 to TRBJ2-2, with 13 bases fitting TRBD2. The trim removed 0 bases at V and 7 bases at J, leaving 3 bases unmatched. The CDR3 is made up of 16 amino acids. CDR1 is SGDLS and CDR2 is YYNGEE in the germline V gene. The CDR3: CASSVGLAGGFGELFF. CDR3 DNA: TGTGCCAGCAGCGTAGGACTAGCGGGAGGTTTCGGGGAGCTGTTTTTT.

The chain recombines TRBV7-2 with TRBJ1-1; D is ambiguous. This CDR3 contains 14 residues. Trimming left V 1 base short and J 7 bases short, with 13 bases between. Per germline, CDR1 SGHTA and CDR2 FQGNSA. This chain's CDR3 is CASSLGGSAREAFF. DNA for the CDR3: TGTGCCAGCAGCTTAGGAGGGTCTGCTCGTGAAGCTTTCTTT.

V gene TRBV28 combines with J gene TRBJ2-3; 9 bases line up with TRBD1. The V segment lost 4 bases and the J segment 4 bases; nucleotides outside the gene matches: 9. The CDR3 is 16 residues long. Germline V gene lookup returns CDR1 MDHEN and CDR2 SYDVKM. The CDR3 DNA reads TGTGCCAGCAGTTCATATTACAGGGGGCTGGCAGATACGCAGTATTTT. It encodes CASSSYYRGLADTQYF. The complete variable domain, with remaining parts taken from reference TRBV28 and TRBJ2-3, reads DVKVTQSSRYLVKRTGEKVFLECVQDMDHENMFWYRQDPGLGLRLIYFSYDVKMKEKGDIPEGYSVSREKKERFSLILESASTNQTSMYLCASSSYYRGLADTQYFGPGTRLTVL.

The V call is TRBV6-5, the J call TRBJ1-3; D call uncertain. The CDR3 runs 14 residues. Trimming cost V 6 bases and J 2 bases, with 11 bases left between them. Looked up from germline, CDR1 is MNHEY and CDR2 is SVGAGI. For the CDR3, the DNA is TGTGCCAGCAGCCCCGGGTTTACTGGAAACACCATATATTTT. Translating gives CASSPGFTGNTIYF.

This chain joins TRBV4-2 and TRBJ1-4, with D perhaps matching TRBD1 (5 bases). The germline V gene has CDR1 LGHNA and CDR2 YNFKEQ. Trimming removed 4 bases at V and 8 bases at J, with 17 bases between. The CDR3 contains 15 residues. The CDR3 DNA is TGTGCCAGCAGCCCGAGCGCGCAGGGATTGGAAAAACTGTTTTTT. This gives the protein CASSPSAQGLEKLFF.

This clone came up once. The rearrangement links TRBV7-2 to TRBJ1-2, with no clear D. The length of the CDR3 is 12 residues. Trimming shortened V by 5 bases and J by 2 bases, and 6 bases separated the two germline ends. Germline CDR1 is SGHTA and CDR2 is FQGNSA. The CDR3 sequence: CASSNLNYGYTF. As DNA, the CDR3 is TGTGCCAGCAGCAATCTGAACTATGGCTACACCTTC.

The gene calls are TRBV5-4 and TRBJ1-3; 10 nucleotides match TRBD1. The CDR3 totals 18 residues. The germline V gene has CDR1 SGHNT and CDR2 YYREEE (reference sequence). V lost 0 bases, J lost 0 bases, and 6 bases stayed unmatched. DNA for the CDR3: TGTGCCAGCAGCTTGGAACCGGGACAGGGGAACTCTGGAAACACCATATATTTT. Protein sequence: CASSLEPGQGNSGNTIYF.

This clone showed up just once. J is TRBJ1-5 and V is TRBV11-2; D remains unclear. The CDR3 length is 13 residues. The ends were cut back, 0 bases at V and 3 bases at J, with 3 bases in the middle. In germline, CDR1 is SGHAT, CDR2 FQNNGV. This CDR3 reads CASSLDVNQPQHF. The DNA of the CDR3 is TGTGCCAGCAGCTTAGACGTCAATCAGCCCCAGCATTTT.

The gene calls are TRBV6-1 and TRBJ1-5; D not certain. CDR1 is MNHNS and CDR2 is SASEGT in the germline V gene. There are 17 residues in the CDR3. Deletions cut 2 bases from V and 0 bases from J, with 14 bases between. The CDR3 spells CASSENFRPISNQPQHF. In DNA, the CDR3 is TGTGCCAGCAGTGAAAACTTCCGTCCGATTAGCAATCAGCCCCAGCATTTT.

The V and J genes are TRBV7-2 and TRBJ2-2; 14 positions agree with TRBD2. The J segment lost 6 bases and the V segment lost 2 bases, leaving 5 bases of the junction unmatched. This CDR3 spans 17 amino acids. Per germline, CDR1 SGHTA and CDR2 FQGNSA. CDR3 in DNA: TGTGCCAGCAGCTTATTAGGACTAGCGGGGGGAGCCGGGGAGCTGTTTTTT. As protein: CASSLLGLAGGAGELFF.

This rearrangement joins TRBV5-1 to TRBJ1-2; D is unclear. CDR1 and CDR2 from the germline V gene are SGHRS and YFSETQ. Trimming took 0 bases from V and 1 from J, leaving 4 bases between them. The CDR3 runs to 13 residues. The DNA for the CDR3 is TGCGCCAGCAGCTTGGGGGGTAACTATGGCTACACCTTC. This encodes CASSLGGNYGYTF.

This chain uses TRBV7-9 with TRBJ1-2, with a possible D match to TRBD1 (5 bases). The CDR3 contains 13 residues. Between the trimmed V and J ends, which lost 5 bases and 6 bases, there was a span of 13 bases. Germline CDR1 is SEHNR and CDR2 is FQNEAQ (reference sequence). The CDR3 spells CASSLGTGNGYTF. CDR3 DNA: TGTGCCAGCAGCCTCGGGACGGGTAATGGCTACACCTTC.

This chain joins TRBV28 and TRBJ1-6, with TRBD1 matching over 9 bases. CDR1 MDHEN and CDR2 SYDVKM come from the germline V gene. J gave up 8 bases and V 6 bases, and 5 bases lay outside the gene matches. CDR3 length equals 14 residues. For the CDR3, the DNA is TGTGCCAGCAGCCGGGACAGGGACTATTCACCCCTCCACTTT. Protein: CASSRDRDYSPLHF.

This clone has a single count. The chain employs TRBV6-1 and TRBJ1-6, with D uncertain. V lost 6 bases, J lost 9 bases, and 12 bases lay in between. In germline, CDR1 is MNHNS, CDR2 SASEGT. This CDR3 region has 13 residues. The CDR3 spells CASRPTGSSPLHF. In DNA form, the CDR3 reads TGTGCCAGCAGACCGACGGGGAGTTCACCCCTCCACTTT.

The chain recombines TRBV6-1 with TRBJ2-1; 7 bases are shared with TRBD2. Germline CDR1 MNHNS, CDR2 SASEGT. J lost 7 bases, V lost 4 bases, and 10 bases had no gene match. CDR3 length equals 15 residues. The CDR3, as DNA: TGTGCCAGCAGTGTAAGTCCAGGAGCGGGGAATGAGCAGTTCTTC. Translation gives CASSVSPGAGNEQFF.

The rearrangement links TRBV5-5 to TRBJ2-1, with 10 bases that match TRBD1. The CDR3 runs 15 residues. CDR1 and CDR2 (germline): SGHKS, YYEKEE (reference sequence). J was trimmed by 4 bases and V by 4 bases; bases with no gene match: 5. In nucleotides, the CDR3 is TGTGCCAGCAGCCCGGGGACAGGGGTTTACAATGAGCAGTTCTTC. It codes for CASSPGTGVYNEQFF.

This clone was seen once. The chain couples TRBV4-1 to TRBJ2-1, with 8 nucleotides matching TRBD2. The CDR3 consists of 17 residues. V shed 2 bases and J 9 bases; nucleotides not matched to a gene: 15. Germline V CDR1 and CDR2: MGHRA, YSYEKL. The CDR3 loop reads CASSQRVGVTAGVEQFF. CDR3 bases: TGCGCCAGCAGCCAAAGGGTGGGGGTTACAGCGGGAGTTGAGCAGTTCTTC.

This chain joins TRBV6-5 and TRBJ2-3, with D possibly TRBD1 on 5 matching bases. There are 14 residues in the CDR3. The germline V gene has CDR1 MNHEY and CDR2 SVGAGI. V gave up 3 bases and J gave up 4 bases, with 11 bases separating them. In nucleotides, the CDR3 is TGTGCCAGCAGTTATGACAGAAACGCAGATACGCAGTATTTT. This sequence encodes CASSYDRNADTQYF.

The chain recombines TRBV29-1 with TRBJ2-7, with unresolved D. The CDR3 runs 14 residues. Trimming left V 7 bases short and J 0 bases short, with 16 bases between. Per the germline V gene, CDR1 is SQVTM and CDR2 is ANQGSEA. CDR3 sequence: CSAVPFPSSYEQYF. In nucleotides, the CDR3 is TGCAGCGCCGTTCCCTTCCCAAGCTCCTACGAGCAGTACTTC.

The gene calls are TRBV5-5 and TRBJ1-4; D not certain. Per germline, CDR1 SGHKS and CDR2 YYEKEE (reference sequence). Trimming stripped 3 bases from V and 8 bases from J, with 14 bases between. The CDR3 consists of 14 residues. The CDR3 sequence: CASSYSARLEKLFF. The DNA of the CDR3 is TGTGCCAGCAGCTACTCGGCACGTTTGGAAAAACTGTTTTTT. Looking up the rest from reference TRBV5-5 and TRBJ1-4 gives the full variable domain: DAGVTQSPTHLIKTRGQQVTLRCSPISGHKSVSWYQQVLGQGPQFIFQYYEKEERGRGNFPDRFSARQFPNYSSELNVNALLLGDSALYLCASSYSARLEKLFFGSGTQLSVL.

The gene calls are TRBV28 and TRBJ2-2; the D gene is possibly TRBD2 (6 bases). This CDR3 spans 14 amino acids. The germline gives CDR1 MDHEN, CDR2 SYDVKM. Trimming took off 6 bases at V and 8 bases at J, with 16 bases between the two ends. The DNA of the CDR3 is TGTGCCAGCAGGCCGGCGGGAAACTGGGGGGAGCTGTTTTTT. Translated, it gives CASRPAGNWGELFF.

The chain joins TRBV7-9 to TRBJ1-5; D gene unclear. V lost 5 bases and J lost 4, with 15 bases in between. CDR3 length: 15 amino acids. Germline V gives CDR1 SEHNR, CDR2 FQNEAQ (reference sequence). CDR3 in amino acids: CASSASGSPNQPQHF. CDR3 nucleotides: TGTGCCAGCAGCGCTTCAGGTTCTCCTAATCAGCCCCAGCATTTT.

A word on this clone: The germline gene is not matched at one end of the junction; a read error may be the cause. The chain employs TRBV18 and TRBJ2-2; no definite D call. Germline CDR1 is KGHSH and CDR2 is LQKENI. This CDR3 has 15 amino acids. CDR3 nucleotides: TGTGCCAACTCACAGCTTCAGGTGAACACCGGGGAGCTGTTTTTT. Translation: CANSQLQVNTGELFF.

The chain has TRBV6-1 and TRBJ1-4, with D perhaps TRBD1 (5 bases). Trimming removed 1 base at V and 8 bases at J, with 8 bases between. This CDR3 spans 13 amino acids. The germline gives CDR1 MNHNS, CDR2 SASEGT. CDR3 residues: CASSEDRREKLFF. The CDR3 DNA follows: TGTGCCAGCAGTGAAGACAGGAGAGAAAAACTGTTTTTT.

The gene calls are TRBV7-2 and TRBJ1-5; a possible D gene is TRBD1 (5 bases). The V gene's germline CDR1 is SGHTA and CDR2 FQGNSA. Trimming pared 5 bases from V and 4 bases from J, leaving 9 bases between. The CDR3 is made up of 13 amino acids. The CDR3: CASSRNRNQPQHF. In DNA form, the CDR3 reads TGTGCCAGCAGCCGAAACAGGAATCAGCCCCAGCATTTT.